This TCR beta chain was retrieved from a study of CD8+CD57+ T cells in acquired aplastic anemia. This clonotype was picked up many times. Genomic DNA, the template, was used for profiling of the TCR beta VDJ and CDR3. From the reads, TCRdb called clonotypes with MiXCR, one entry per CDR3 protein. The sample lists roughly 93,000 distinct CDR3 sequences, about 66% seen once, with around three fifths in the top ten. Patients included in sequencing had previously demonstrated CD8+CD57+ cell expansion by flow cytometry. The patients, all of them, had severe acquired aplastic anemia. Patients had not yet gotten any therapy when their blood was taken for sampling. Sequenced input: sorted CD4+, CD8+, or CD8+CD57+ T cells (not recorded which) from PBMCs. This sequence originates from a human donor with aplastic anemia.

CDR3 DNA sequence: TGTGCCAGCAGACGTACAGGGTTGTATGGCTACACCTTC. It is translated as CASRRTGLYGYTF. The rearrangement links TRBV9 to TRBJ1-2; perhaps TRBD1 as D (6 bases). Germline-derived CDR1 and CDR2 are SGDLS and YYNGEE. The CDR3 spans 13 residues. V lost 5 bases to trimming and J lost 5 bases, with 13 bases between them.